Reported below is one T cell receptor beta chain. The antigen is not known. V gave up 2 bases and J gave up 5 bases, with 11 bases separating them. From germline, CDR1 is SGHDT and CDR2 YYEEEE. There are 14 residues in the CDR3. Repertoires were generated with immunoSEQ multiplex PCR, while TCRdb's copy carries only in-frame clones and drops some. The repertoire holds approximately 100,000 clones, 70% to 90% seen once, with roughly 2.3% in the top ten. It was focal radiation plus CTLA-4 blockade with ipilimumab that patients with chemo-refractory metastatic non-small-cell lung cancer received. This record comes from a study of radiotherapy plus CTLA-4 blockade in lung cancer. Overall study: Of the patients, about 20% showed objective responses and approximately 34% attained disease control. Study-level findings and limits: Peripheral blood showed expansion of tumor-derived TCR clones after radiotherapy and ipilimumab. Interferon-beta and early blood T cell clone dynamics reportedly predicted response best.

The sequence derives from a human donor with non-small cell lung cancer that progressed on radiotherapy plus ipilimumab. Some clones in this sample may be carry-over from other donors' samples. The sequenced sample was peripheral blood, obtained from a patient treated with radiotherapy plus ipilimumab. The rearrangement links TRBV5-6 to TRBJ1-5, with D possibly TRBD1 on 5 matching bases. Here the CDR3 reads CASSLFDSYQPQHF. As DNA, the CDR3 is TGTGCCAGCAGCTTATTTGACAGTTATCAGCCCCAGCATTTT.